The 32 T cell receptor beta chains given below trace back to one sample, sequenced in a study of regulatory T cells in long-lasting Graves disease. Time point given: persistent/refractory GD, antithyroid drugs over 5 years with positive TRAb. Extracted RNA from PBMCs served as the source of the TCR library. Arm-PCR with iRepertoire HTBI primers amplified the CDR3 regions for these TCR beta libraries. TCRdb reprocessed the multiplex PCR reads with MiXCR, giving one entry per CDR3 protein. The sample holds about 470,000 distinct CDR3 sequences, under 25% seen once. The source was peripheral blood mononuclear cells (PBMCs), collected when the disease was refractory, from a patient treated with antithyroid drugs. These receptors all stem from a female donor with Graves disease.

This clonotype was counted at least ten times. V gene TRBV28 combines with J gene TRBJ2-7, with unresolved D. Germline CDR1 and CDR2: MDHEN and SYDVKM. The CDR3 contains 13 residues. With 1 base removed from V and 7 bases from J, the gap between germline ends came to 11 bases. The DNA for the CDR3 is TGTGCCAGCAGTTTATATTTCCACGAGGAGCAGTACTTC. Translation: CASSLYFHEEQYF.

The chain employs TRBV7-2 and TRBJ2-1; possibly TRBD1 for D (6 bases). V lost 4 bases and J lost 8, with 12 bases in between. CDR1 and CDR2 (germline): SGHTA, FQGNSA. This CDR3 spans 13 amino acids. The CDR3 loop is CASSWQGSDEQFF. CDR3 sequence (DNA): TGTGCCAGCAGCTGGCAGGGGAGCGATGAGCAGTTCTTC.

This sequence joins TRBV4-2 and TRBJ2-1; a possible D gene is TRBD2 (5 bases). V lost 0 bases to trimming and J lost 2 bases, with 14 bases between them. The CDR3 runs 17 residues. CDR1 is LGHNA and CDR2 is YNFKEQ in the germline V gene. In DNA, the CDR3 is TGTGCCAGCAGCCAAGAGTCTAGCAGTGGGACCTACAATGAGCAGTTCTTC. Residues: CASSQESSSGTYNEQFF.

This clonotype was counted at least ten times. The chain joins TRBV6-1 to TRBJ2-5; TRBD2 aligns across 10 bases. Germline V lookup: CDR1 MNHNS, CDR2 SASEGT. Germline trimming cut 6 bases from V and 4 bases from J; bases unmatched to any gene: 8. The CDR3 is 15 residues long. This CDR3 reads CASSLSGGRGETQYF. The DNA for the CDR3 is TGTGCCAGCAGCCTTAGCGGGGGGCGAGGAGAGACCCAGTACTTC.

The chain links TRBV7-9 to TRBJ2-1, with 9 bases that match TRBD1. Germline trimming cut 5 bases from V and 10 bases from J; bases unmatched to any gene: 3. The germline gives CDR1 SEHNR, CDR2 FQNEAQ (reference sequence). There are 12 residues in the CDR3. This CDR3 is CASSRDRAEQFF. The CDR3 DNA follows: TGTGCCAGCAGCCGGGACAGGGCGGAGCAGTTCTTC.

This clonotype has just a few counts. The chain couples TRBV5-1 to TRBJ2-7; tentatively, D is TRBD1 (6 bases). Germline V gene lookup returns CDR1 SGHRS and CDR2 YFSETQ. The CDR3 spans 19 residues. Between the trimmed V and J ends, which lost 2 bases and 7 bases, there was a span of 31 bases. In nucleotides, the CDR3 is TGCGCCAGCAGCTTAGGGCTCCGGACAGCTCGCTCGAGTGAAGGAGAGCAGTACTTC. This translates into CASSLGLRTARSSEGEQYF.

This clonotype was recorded a few times. The V gene is TRBV5-6, the J gene TRBJ1-1; D is unclear. Trimming left V 2 bases short and J 0 bases short, with 8 bases between. Germline CDR1 reads SGHDT; CDR2 reads YYEEEE. This CDR3 has 14 residues. The CDR3 region is CASSFGNMNTEAFF. Written as DNA, the CDR3 is TGTGCCAGCAGCTTTGGGAACATGAACACTGAAGCTTTCTTT. Variable domain in full (rest from reference TRBV5-6 and TRBJ1-1): DAGVTQSPTHLIKTRGQQVTLRCSPKSGHDTVSWYQQALGQGPQFIFQYYEEEERQRGNFPDRFSGHQFPNYSSELNVNALLLGDSALYLCASSFGNMNTEAFFGQGTRLTVV.

The rearrangement uses TRBV20-1 and TRBJ2-3, with 7 bases lining up with TRBD2. Germline V lookup: CDR1 DFQATT, CDR2 SNEGSKA (reference sequence). Germline trimming cut 1 base from V and 2 bases from J; bases unmatched to any gene: 6. This CDR3 has 15 amino acids. The CDR3 nucleotides are TGCAGTGCTAGAGGGGCTAGCGGACACACAGATACGCAGTATTTT. This sequence encodes CSARGASGHTDTQYF.

This chain connects TRBV18 to TRBJ2-4; tentative D call: TRBD1 (7 bases). The CDR3 has 15 residues. The V and J ends lost 2 bases and 11 bases respectively, with 19 bases between them. CDR1 is KGHSH, CDR2 LQKENI, per germline. CDR3 amino acids: CASSPSPRDSRFQYF. In nucleotides, the CDR3 is TGTGCCAGCTCACCAAGCCCGCGGGACAGTAGATTTCAGTACTTC.

This clonotype appeared many times. The J gene is TRBJ1-1, the V gene TRBV19; D call uncertain. Trimming took 1 base from V and 2 from J, leaving 8 bases between them. Germline V lookup: CDR1 LNHDA, CDR2 SQIVND (reference sequence). This CDR3 region has 14 residues. The CDR3 nucleotides are TGTGCCAGTAGTATAGGTGGGGTTAACACTGAAGCTTTCTTT. It encodes CASSIGGVNTEAFF.

This clonotype came up a few times. This rearrangement joins TRBV5-8 to TRBJ2-2; D is undetermined. The germline gives CDR1 SGHTS, CDR2 YDEGEE. The CDR3 sequence is 11 residues long. V was shortened by 4 bases and J by 10 bases, with 8 bases between the two germline ends. The CDR3 DNA reads as TGTGCCAGCAGCCCCCCCCTGGAGCTGTTTTTT. Translation: CASSPPLELFF.

This clonotype was detected ten times or more. The V and J genes are TRBV24-1 and TRBJ1-2, with D perhaps matching TRBD1 (5 bases). This CDR3 has 12 amino acids. With 4 bases removed from V and 6 bases from J, the gap between germline ends came to 8 bases. In germline, CDR1 is KGHDR, CDR2 SFDVKD. The CDR3 protein is CATSDDRNGYTF. CDR3 coding DNA: TGTGCCACCAGTGACGACAGAAATGGCTACACCTTC.

J is TRBJ2-7 and V is TRBV20-1, with TRBD2 identical over 7 bases. The CDR3 is made up of 16 amino acids. CDR1 is DFQATT, CDR2 SNEGSKA, per germline (reference sequence). V was clipped by 0 bases and J by 3 bases; unmatched bases: 11. CDR3 loop: CSARDSGAGIRYEQYF. Here the CDR3 DNA reads TGCAGTGCTAGAGATTCGGGAGCGGGGATTCGCTACGAGCAGTACTTC.

This clonotype was picked up many times. The rearrangement joins TRBV28 to TRBJ2-7; 10 bases fit TRBD2. The V gene end was trimmed by 3 bases and the J gene end by 2 bases; junction bases not matched to a gene: 1. The CDR3 has 14 residues. CDR1 MDHEN and CDR2 SYDVKM come from the germline V gene. The CDR3 nucleotides read TGTGCCAGCAGTTTCCTAGCGGGAGCCTACGAGCAGTACTTC. Amino acids: CASSFLAGAYEQYF.

This clonotype was seen repeatedly, ten times or more. The rearrangement uses TRBV7-2 and TRBJ2-7; a weak D match, TRBD2 (6 bases). The CDR3 extends over 14 amino acids. Germline assignment: CDR1 SGHTA and CDR2 FQGNSA. Trimming stripped 0 bases from V and 2 bases from J, with 8 bases between. The CDR3 region has the DNA TGTGCCAGCAGCTTAGCCAGGGAGGCCTACGAGCAGTACTTC. Its protein is CASSLAREAYEQYF.

This clonotype was seen at least ten times. The J gene is TRBJ2-5, the V gene TRBV6-1; tentative D call: TRBD1 (6 bases). Trimming took off 4 bases at V and 0 bases at J, with 9 bases between the two ends. Germline values: CDR1 MNHNS, CDR2 SASEGT. CDR3 length: 14 residues. The CDR3 loop reads CASSGTAYQETQYF. Written as DNA, the CDR3 is TGTGCCAGCAGTGGGACAGCGTACCAAGAGACCCAGTACTTC.

The table lists this clonotype with many counts. The chain carries TRBV2 and TRBJ2-5, with D perhaps assigned TRBD1 or TRBD2 (5 bases each). CDR3 length: 15 residues. V lost 0 bases to trimming and J lost 5 bases, with 13 bases between them. Per germline, CDR1 SNHLY and CDR2 FYNNEI. The CDR3 nucleotides read TGTGCCAGCAGTGAAGCCCGACAGTCGGGGGAGACCCAGTACTTC. Protein product: CASSEARQSGETQYF.

This clonotype was recorded at least ten times. The gene calls are TRBV28 and TRBJ1-6; D remains unclear. The germline V and J ends were trimmed by 2 bases and 14 bases, with 10 bases remaining between them. CDR1 is MDHEN, CDR2 SYDVKM, per germline. The CDR3 loop spans 12 amino acids. CDR3 sequence: CASSLGANTLHF. The CDR3 DNA reads as TGTGCCAGCAGTTTAGGTGCCAATACCCTCCACTTT.

This clonotype has a count of ten or more. V usage is TRBV24-1 and J usage is TRBJ2-5, with TRBD2 identical over 14 bases. Germline CDR1 KGHDR, CDR2 SFDVKD. CDR3 length equals 19 residues. The ends lost 1 base at V and 1 base at J; junction bases unmatched: 7. CDR3 in amino acids: CATSDFSGLAGGPQETQYF. In DNA form, the CDR3 reads TGTGCCACCAGTGATTTCTCAGGACTAGCGGGAGGACCCCAAGAGACCCAGTACTTC.

The chain recombines TRBV12-3 or TRBV12-4 with TRBJ1-3; D remains ambiguous. The CDR3 runs to 15 residues. Trimming removed 7 bases at V and 1 base at J, with 14 bases between. Here the CDR3 reads CASTHRRWSGNTIYF. The DNA of the CDR3 is TGTGCCAGCACCCATCGGCGGTGGTCTGGAAACACCATATATTTT.

The chain combines TRBV3-1 with TRBJ2-1, with D hard to call. CDR3 length equals 15 residues. Germline V gives CDR1 LGHDT, CDR2 YNNKEL (reference sequence). V was clipped by 0 bases and J by 3 bases, with 9 bases between them. The chain's CDR3 is CASSQDRSFYNEQFF. The CDR3 DNA is TGTGCCAGCAGCCAAGATCGATCGTTCTACAATGAGCAGTTCTTC.

This clonotype was seen repeatedly, ten times or more. The chain couples TRBV6-1 to TRBJ1-2, with D possibly matching TRBD1 (6 bases). The CDR3 contains 14 residues. Germline CDR1 is MNHNS and CDR2 is SASEGT. V shed 8 bases and J shed 14 bases, with 27 bases lying between them. Written as DNA, the CDR3 is TGTGCCAGCTCCCTCGGACAGTCCTCTTTGGTATGGACCTTC. Translation: CASSLGQSSLVWTF.

The J gene is TRBJ2-7, the V gene TRBV29-1; a weak D match, TRBD2 (5 bases). CDR1 SQVTM and CDR2 ANQGSEA come from the germline V gene. This CDR3 has 13 residues. With 1 base removed from V and 5 bases from J, the gap between germline ends came to 12 bases. The CDR3 spells CSVEAPPGDEQYF. The CDR3 coding sequence is TGCAGCGTTGAAGCTCCCCCCGGGGACGAGCAGTACTTC.

This clonotype was counted many times. V and J are TRBV13 and TRBJ1-2; D is unresolved. The germline V and J ends were trimmed by 2 bases and 0 bases, with 10 bases remaining between them. Germline V gene sequence: CDR1 PRHDT, CDR2 FYEKMQ (reference sequence). There are 15 residues in the CDR3. CDR3 coding DNA: TGTGCCAGCAGCTTAAGTGGAATTACTAACTATGGCTACACCTTC. Translated, it gives CASSLSGITNYGYTF.

The rearrangement links TRBV24-1 to TRBJ2-2; 7 positions agree with TRBD2. The V gene end was trimmed by 3 bases and the J gene end by 7 bases; junction bases not matched to a gene: 13. The CDR3 sequence is 17 residues long. CDR1 and CDR2 from the germline V gene are KGHDR and SFDVKD. The CDR3 DNA follows: TGTGCCACCAGTGATACTCCCAGCGGTGGGAGGGGCGGGGAGCTGTTTTTT. It translates to CATSDTPSGGRGGELFF.

This clonotype was counted at least ten times. In nucleotides, the CDR3 is TGTGCCAGCAGCTTGAGGCCAGGGCTGAACACTGAAGCTTTCTTT. This encodes CASSLRPGLNTEAFF. J is TRBJ1-1 and V is TRBV5-6, with D possibly TRBD1 on 5 matching bases. The ends were cut back, 1 base at V and 0 bases at J, with 10 bases in the middle. In germline, CDR1 is SGHDT, CDR2 YYEEEE. This CDR3 has 15 amino acids.

This clonotype was found many times. V and J are TRBV6-9 and TRBJ1-1, with D uncertain. The CDR3 spans 14 residues. Trimming left V 3 bases short and J 11 bases short, with 19 bases between. CDR1 MNHGY and CDR2 SVAAGI come from the germline V gene. CDR3 region: CASSYRTNLGGAFF. The CDR3 coding sequence is TGTGCCAGCAGTTACCGGACTAACCTTGGTGGGGCTTTCTTT.

This clonotype showed up many times. The V gene is TRBV11-2, the J gene TRBJ2-7; no clear D gene. Trimming took off 4 bases at V and 0 bases at J, with 16 bases between the two ends. CDR1 is SGHAT and CDR2 is FQNNGV in the germline V gene. This CDR3 contains 16 residues. CDR3 DNA sequence: TGTGCCAGCAGCTCCAACTACGGATCGTTCTCCTACGAGCAGTACTTC. Its translation: CASSSNYGSFSYEQYF.

This clonotype was counted many times. The DNA of the CDR3 is TGTGCCATCAGTGAGTCCGTGGCCCTGGGGAACACTGAAGCTTTCTTT. Residues: CAISESVALGNTEAFF. The chain combines TRBV10-3 with TRBJ1-1; D is ambiguous. The CDR3 is 16 residues long. Trimming pared 0 bases from V and 1 base from J, leaving 12 bases between. The germline CDR1 and CDR2 sequences are ENHRY and SYGVKD.

This clonotype has at least ten counts. The chain employs TRBV12-3 or TRBV12-4 and TRBJ1-4; D perhaps matches TRBD1 (5 bases). The CDR3 sequence is 14 residues long. Between the trimmed V and J ends, which lost 5 bases and 8 bases, there was a span of 15 bases. CDR3 coding DNA: TGTGCCAGCAGTAGGGACGATTCTAGCGAAAAACTGTTTTTT. Encoded protein: CASSRDDSSEKLFF.

This clonotype was seen a few times. V gene TRBV11-3 combines with J gene TRBJ2-3; 8 positions match TRBD1. The V and J ends lost 5 bases and 1 base, in that order; junction bases with no gene match: 2. The CDR3 runs 14 residues. Germline lookup yields CDR1 SGHNT and CDR2 YENEEA. In DNA form, the CDR3 reads TGTGCCAGCAGCCTGGGACAGGGCACAGATACGCAGTATTTT. Its protein is CASSLGQGTDTQYF.

The V gene is TRBV7-9, the J gene TRBJ2-4; D gene uncertain. The length of the CDR3 is 13 residues. Germline CDR1 is SEHNR and CDR2 is FQNEAQ (reference sequence). V lost 5 bases, J lost 1 base, and 6 bases lay in between. The CDR3 sequence: CASSPAAKNIQYF. The CDR3 DNA is TGTGCCAGCAGCCCCGCGGCCAAAAACATTCAGTACTTC.